This T cell receptor beta chain stems from a study of T cell responses to AZD1222 COVID-19 vaccine. Study-level background: Second-dose schedules of about 4 or about 12 weeks were combined. Whole-study results and caveats: Donors were chiefly white British, with a greater number of females, and clonal diversity was perhaps underestimated.

TCRdb's copy holds only in-frame clones and misses some; the assay was immunoSEQ multiplex PCR. The data show around 130,000 clones, 70% to 90% seen once. Remarks on this clone: As yet, its antigen is unknown.

Trimming left V 2 bases short and J 0 bases short, with 11 bases between. Germline values: CDR1 GTSNPN, CDR2 SVGIG (reference sequence). CDR3 length equals 15 residues. The chain has TRBV30 and TRBJ1-3; tentatively, D is TRBD1 (6 bases). The sequences come from peripheral blood, collected on day 0 of AZD1222 vaccination. The clonotype comes from an adult in good health. As DNA, the CDR3 is TGTGCCTGGAGTCGCGGGGGCTTCTCTGGAAACACCATATATTTT. Amino acid sequence: CAWSRGGFSGNTIYF.